This T cell receptor beta chain was recovered during a study of shared T cell receptors in the human thymus. The CDR3 spans 14 residues. J lost 5 bases, V lost 8 bases, and 12 bases had no gene match. The germline CDR1 and CDR2 sequences are GTSNPN and SVGIG (reference sequence). Sequenced by immunoSEQ multiplex PCR; TCRdb stores in-frame clones only, minus some. The table has under 850,000 clones, around 87% seen once. These data also featured in a second study, about human thymus T cells.

The sequencing sample was made of thymocytes. The chain recombines TRBV30 with TRBJ2-1; 7 bases line up with TRBD2. The TCR was taken from a boy under two years old with a congenital heart defect. Here the CDR3 reads CAQMGSGRHNEQFF. The CDR3 DNA follows: TGTGCCCAGATGGGTAGCGGGCGACACAATGAGCAGTTCTTC.